This entry lists 17 T cell receptor beta chains sequenced from one sample in a study of shared clonotypes between healthy human individuals. Using immunoSEQ multiplex PCR, the repertoire was profiled, and TCRdb retains in-frame clones only, with some absent. The sample holds 2 million or so clones, 85% to 95% seen once. The specimen was naive CD4+ T cells sorted from blood. Sample subset: CD45RA+ positively selected. These receptors were collected from a man aged 18-30 years in good health.

The chain combines TRBV5-4 with TRBJ1-2; TRBD1 matches 8 bases. Trimming removed 2 bases from V and 7 bases from J; junction bases left unmatched: 10. Germline CDR1 reads SGHNT; CDR2 reads YYREEE (reference sequence). CDR3 size: 15 residues. The CDR3 loop reads CASSFLGQGILGYTF. CDR3 DNA: TGTGCCAGCAGCTTCCTAGGACAGGGAATTCTTGGCTACACCTTC.

The gene calls are TRBV5-1 and TRBJ2-1, with D possibly TRBD2 on 5 matching bases. Germline assignment: CDR1 SGHRS and CDR2 YFSETQ. V gave up 2 bases and J gave up 8 bases, with 11 bases separating them. The CDR3 contains 13 residues. In DNA, the CDR3 is TGCGCCAGCAGCTTTCCTCGCGGGCATGAGCAGTTCTTC. This encodes CASSFPRGHEQFF.

This clone was counted once. Within the sample, other DNA sequences also encode this same CDR3. The rearrangement links TRBV4-2 to TRBJ1-1; D is undetermined. Between the trimmed V and J ends, which lost 0 bases and 0 bases, there was a span of 5 bases. Germline V gene sequence: CDR1 LGHNA, CDR2 YNFKEQ. This CDR3 spans 14 amino acids. CDR3 DNA sequence: TGTGCCAGCAGCCAAGACGGCGTGAACACTGAAGCTTTCTTT. Encoded protein: CASSQDGVNTEAFF.

The rearrangement links TRBV7-9 to TRBJ1-4; tentatively, D is TRBD1 (6 bases). This CDR3 spans 15 amino acids. Germline lookup yields CDR1 SEHNR and CDR2 FQNEAQ (reference sequence). V was clipped by 3 bases and J by 4 bases, with 12 bases between them. This CDR3 is CASSLPQGHNEKLFF. The CDR3 coding sequence is TGTGCCAGCAGCTTGCCACAGGGCCATAATGAAAAACTGTTTTTT.

The gene calls are TRBV11-2 and TRBJ2-1, with 11 bases lining up with TRBD2. CDR1 and CDR2 from the germline V gene are SGHAT and FQNNGV. The CDR3 is 15 residues long. The V segment lost 6 bases and the J segment 7 bases; nucleotides outside the gene matches: 8. The DNA of the CDR3 is TGTGCCAGCAGAAAACTAGCGGGGGATCGGAATGAGCAGTTCTTC. As protein: CASRKLAGDRNEQFF.

In its sample, this clone was seen once. V usage is TRBV5-1 and J usage is TRBJ1-4; D unclear. V was shortened by 6 bases and J by 0 bases, with 9 bases between the two germline ends. CDR1 and CDR2 (germline): SGHRS, YFSETQ. This CDR3 is 14 amino acids long. CDR3 bases: TGCGCCAGCAAACCGGCAGCAACTAATGAAAAACTGTTTTTT. Translated: CASKPAATNEKLFF.

This rearrangement joins TRBV30 to TRBJ1-1; D uncertain. The V gene lost 4 bases and the J gene lost 2 bases, with 11 bases spanning the gap. This CDR3 comprises 13 residues. CDR1 and CDR2 from the germline V gene are GTSNPN and SVGIG (reference sequence). The CDR3 is CAWNMGINTEAFF. In DNA form, the CDR3 reads TGTGCCTGGAACATGGGGATCAACACTGAAGCTTTCTTT.

This chain links TRBV7-2 with TRBJ2-2; no definite D call. The germline V gene encodes CDR1 SGHTA and CDR2 FQGNSA. V dropped 6 bases and J dropped 1 base, with 9 bases sitting between them. The CDR3 totals 14 residues. CDR3 in DNA: TGTGCCAGCAGTCAAAGGAGGAACACCGGGGAGCTGTTTTTT. Residues: CASSQRRNTGELFF.

This clone was observed once. This rearrangement joins TRBV15 to TRBJ1-4; D uncertain. Germline assignment: CDR1 LNHNV and CDR2 YYDKDF (reference sequence). The V and J ends lost 3 bases and 11 bases respectively, with 22 bases between them. The CDR3 has 16 residues. The CDR3 loop is CATSRGDGTAFMKLFF. The CDR3 coding sequence is TGTGCCACCAGCAGGGGAGACGGCACTGCTTTCATGAAACTGTTTTTT.

The rearrangement joins TRBV6-4 to TRBJ2-7, with D tentatively TRBD2 (6 bases). The germline V gene has CDR1 MRHNA and CDR2 SNTAGT. The CDR3 is 16 amino acids. Trimming left V 7 bases short and J 6 bases short, with 25 bases between. The CDR3 coding sequence is TGTGCCAGCAATCACGTCGGGAGAATCGAACGGGGCGAGCAGTACTTC. As protein: CASNHVGRIERGEQYF.

Only a few counts were recorded for this clone. This sequence joins TRBV6-1 and TRBJ1-2, with a weak D call TRBD1 (6 bases). CDR1 and CDR2 (germline): MNHNS, SASEGT. V was clipped by 7 bases and J by 6 bases, with 9 bases between them. CDR3 size: 11 residues. The CDR3 reads CASIYRDGYTF. As DNA, the CDR3 is TGTGCCAGCATATACAGGGATGGCTACACCTTC.

With respect to this clone: Other DNA sequences in this sample translate to the same CDR3. V usage is TRBV18 and J usage is TRBJ2-5, with TRBD1 identical over 9 bases. V gave up 6 bases and J gave up 5 bases; unmatched junction bases: 7. The CDR3 is made up of 14 amino acids. Germline V lookup: CDR1 KGHSH, CDR2 LQKENI. The CDR3 nucleotides read TGTGCCAGCTCGCCCGGGACAGGGCAGGAGACCCAGTACTTC. Residues: CASSPGTGQETQYF.

V usage is TRBV29-1 and J usage is TRBJ1-1; D unresolved. Germline CDR1 reads SQVTM; CDR2 reads ANQGSEA. The CDR3 length is 14 residues. Trimming shortened V by 4 bases and J by 0 bases, and 12 bases separated the two germline ends. Here the CDR3 reads CSVGSRSLNTEAFF. The CDR3 DNA is TGCAGCGTTGGATCCAGATCCTTGAACACTGAAGCTTTCTTT. The entire variable domain, with the rest obtained from reference TRBV29-1 and TRBJ1-1, is as follows: SAVISQKPSRDICQRGTSLTIQCQVDSQVTMMFWYRQQPGQSLTLIATANQGSEATYESGFVIDKFPISRPNLTFSTLTVSNMSPEDSSIYLCSVGSRSLNTEAFFGQGTRLTVV.

The rearrangement links TRBV9 to TRBJ2-7, with D unresolved. V shed 5 bases and J shed 1 base, with 16 bases lying between them. Germline assignment: CDR1 SGDLS and CDR2 YYNGEE. This CDR3 contains 15 residues. The CDR3: CASSYSTGRSYEQYF. CDR3 nucleotides: TGTGCCAGCAGTTACTCGACGGGCCGTTCCTACGAGCAGTACTTC.

The chain uses TRBV6-6 and TRBJ2-1, with 10 bases that match TRBD2. This CDR3 region has 16 residues. Germline CDR1 reads MNHNY; CDR2 reads SVGAGI (reference sequence). V trimming: 6 bases; J trimming: 7 bases; junction bases outside the gene matches: 12. The CDR3 spells CASSPHSGGARNEQFF. The DNA of the CDR3 is TGTGCCAGCAGCCCCCACAGCGGGGGGGCACGGAATGAGCAGTTCTTC.

This chain uses TRBV9 with TRBJ1-6; 8 bases align to TRBD1. This CDR3 has 15 amino acids. V shed 3 bases and J 9 bases; nucleotides not matched to a gene: 8. The V gene's germline CDR1 is SGDLS and CDR2 YYNGEE. CDR3 sequence reads: CASSGGGTGGSPLHF. In nucleotides, the CDR3 is TGTGCCAGCAGCGGCGGGGGGACAGGCGGTTCACCCCTCCACTTT. Based on the CDR3 plus reference TRBV9 and TRBJ1-6, the full variable domain is DSGVTQTPKHLITATGQRVTLRCSPRSGDLSVYWYQQSLDQGLQFLIQYYNGEERAKGNILERFSAQQFPDLHSELNLSSLELGDSALYFCASSGGGTGGSPLHFGNGTRLTVT.

This chain uses TRBV2 with TRBJ2-7, with D tentatively TRBD1 (6 bases). Trimming pared 5 bases from V and 2 bases from J, leaving 10 bases between. Germline V CDR1 and CDR2: SNHLY, FYNNEI. This CDR3 has 13 residues. CDR3 loop: CASSTTGTYEQYF. The DNA for the CDR3 is TGTGCCAGCAGTACGACAGGTACCTACGAGCAGTACTTC. Together with reference TRBV2 and TRBJ2-7, the CDR3 gives the full variable domain: EPEVTQTPSHQVTQMGQEVILRCVPISNHLYFYWYRQILGQKVEFLVSFYNNEISEKSEIFDDQFSVERPDGSNFTLKIRSTKLEDSAMYFCASSTTGTYEQYFGPGTRLTVT.